What follows is one T cell receptor beta chain and its context. Its specificity is unknown. Trimming cost V 0 bases and J 6 bases; bases outside gene matches: 8. The CDR3 consists of 16 residues. CDR1 and CDR2 from the germline V gene are SGHRS and YFSETQ. These data come from a study of cytomegalovirus exposure and HLA in healthy donors. General study findings and limits: There were several of the most significant clusters that appeared linked to common viral pathogens in a later analysis.

The PCR ran on 60 Vbeta and 13 Jbeta primers. Assay used: immunoSEQ multiplex PCR; TCRdb lists only in-frame clones, some missing. The repertoire includes about 100,000 clones, about 69% of them detected once, and about 16% sits in the top ten. This sequence was found in a woman under 30 in good health and CMV-seropositive. Sequences were obtained from PBMCs. The rearrangement joins TRBV5-1 to TRBJ2-7; TRBD2 agrees at 11 bases. DNA of the CDR3: TGCGCCAGCAGCTTGGCGACTAGCGGGACCCGCGGCGAGCAGTACTTC. It specifies CASSLATSGTRGEQYF.